The subject of this entry is one TCR beta chain. The antigen is undetermined. This sample is drawn from a study of CD8 T cells in Susac syndrome. Unmatched junction bases numbered 4, after V lost 1 base and J lost 2 bases. The CDR3 is 16 amino acids. Germline lookup yields CDR1 SGHVS and CDR2 FQNEAQ. Study-wide results and limits: In its TCR sequencing and HLA analysis, the study acknowledged that the number of individuals was relatively small.

It was with random hexamers that about 0.45 to 1 ug RNA was reverse transcribed. The CDR3 of TCR beta was amplified by immunoSEQ multiplex PCR across 54 Vbeta and 13 Jbeta. TCRdb re-analysed the immunoSEQ multiplex PCR reads in MiXCR, keeping a single row per CDR3 protein. The data show under 200,000 distinct CDR3 sequences, about 91% seen once. From blood CD8+ and CD4+ T cells, TCR beta sequences were generated. TEMRA cells were FACS-enriched, unlike CD8+ and CD4+ T cells, which were negatively isolated. This clonotype was sampled from a human donor in good health. The sample comprised CD4+ T cells from PBMCs. The chain links TRBV7-8 to TRBJ2-7; 11 bases line up with TRBD2. The CDR3 nucleotides are TGTGCCAGCAGCTTAGACGGTAGCGGGAGGGCCTACGAGCAGTACTTC. Encoded protein: CASSLDGSGRAYEQYF.